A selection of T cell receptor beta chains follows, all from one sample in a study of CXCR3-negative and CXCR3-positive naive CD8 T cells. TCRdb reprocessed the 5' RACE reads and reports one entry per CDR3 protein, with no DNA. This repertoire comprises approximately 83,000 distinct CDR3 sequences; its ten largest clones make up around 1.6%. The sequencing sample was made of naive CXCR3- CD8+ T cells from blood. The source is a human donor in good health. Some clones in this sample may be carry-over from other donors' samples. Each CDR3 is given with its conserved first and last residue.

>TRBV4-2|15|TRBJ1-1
CASSQEKGHYTEAFF
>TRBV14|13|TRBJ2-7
CASSQGVTYEQYF
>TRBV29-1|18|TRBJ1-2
CSVEDHGRGGRGNYGYTF
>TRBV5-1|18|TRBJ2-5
CASSFPTRPRDDQETQYF
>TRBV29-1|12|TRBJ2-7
CSVEDSDYEQYF
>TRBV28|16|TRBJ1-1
CASSLIVGDGVTEAFF
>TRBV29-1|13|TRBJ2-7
CSVLGTVGYEQYF
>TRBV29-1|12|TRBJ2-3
CSVEGQPDTQYF
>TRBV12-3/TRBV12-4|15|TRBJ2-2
CASSFSGESTGELFF
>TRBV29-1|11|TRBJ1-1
CSGIGTGEAFF
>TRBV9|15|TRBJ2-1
CASSGDRNSYNEQFF
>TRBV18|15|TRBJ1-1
CASSIQGSMNTEAFF
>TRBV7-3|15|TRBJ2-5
CASSLSPGGLETQYF
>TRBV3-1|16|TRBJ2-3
CASSPSDTPGTDTQYF
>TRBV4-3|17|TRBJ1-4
CASSQEWRGELNEKLFF
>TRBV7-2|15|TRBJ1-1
CASSLATGLNTEAFF
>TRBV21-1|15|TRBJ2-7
CASSKVGGSVYEQYF
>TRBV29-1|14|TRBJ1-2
CSVEDPSAAGGYTF
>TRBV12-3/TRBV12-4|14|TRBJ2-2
CANEAGANTGELFF
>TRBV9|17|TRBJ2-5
CASSVGVVTGGLETQYF
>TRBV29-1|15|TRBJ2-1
CSVELRGSSYNEQFF
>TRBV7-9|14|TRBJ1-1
CASSRLGSNTEAFF
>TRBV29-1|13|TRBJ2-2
CSAEQGNTGELFF
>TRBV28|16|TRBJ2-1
CASSPRLAGSGNEQFF
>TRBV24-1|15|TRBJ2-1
CATSDLTDPYNEQFF
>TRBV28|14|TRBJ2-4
CASSRKQGMDIQYF
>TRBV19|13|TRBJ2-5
CACTRGIGETQYF
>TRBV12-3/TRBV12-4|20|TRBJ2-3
CASSPQQGGFSFSSTDTQYF
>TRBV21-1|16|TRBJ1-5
CASSKSQGGGNQPQHF
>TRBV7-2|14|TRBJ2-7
CASSPASGGAERYF
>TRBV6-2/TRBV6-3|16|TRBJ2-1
CASSYSKVIRYNEQFF
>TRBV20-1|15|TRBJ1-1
CSARTEVLRGTEAFF
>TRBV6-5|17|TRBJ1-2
CASSTRALQGGNYGYTF
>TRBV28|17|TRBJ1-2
CASNSFLLQGRNYGYTF
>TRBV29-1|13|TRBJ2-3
CSVGLAGLDTQYF
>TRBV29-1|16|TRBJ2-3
CSVEGGSAGYTDTQYF
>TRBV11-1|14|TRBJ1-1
CASSLFQVDTEAFF
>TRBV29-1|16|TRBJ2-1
CSVTGVVGASYNEQFF
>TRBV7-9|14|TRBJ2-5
CASSLSGAEETQYF
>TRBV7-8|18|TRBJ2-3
CASSQTPTGDSSTDTQYF
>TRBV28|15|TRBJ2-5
CASSLFRTEQETQYF
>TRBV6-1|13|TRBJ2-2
CASWDRSTGELFF
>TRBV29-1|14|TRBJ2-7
CSVNGLAGSYEQYF
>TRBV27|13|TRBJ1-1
CASRQGMNTEAFF
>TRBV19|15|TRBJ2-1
CASSIAGGPYNEQFF
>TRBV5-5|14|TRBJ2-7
CASSLTWESYEQYF
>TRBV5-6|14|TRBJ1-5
CASSLEGFGQPQHF
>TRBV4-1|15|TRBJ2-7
CASSQGTSGKRRQYF
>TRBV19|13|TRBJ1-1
CASSITRATEAFF
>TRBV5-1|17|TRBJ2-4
CASSWGTRVNPGNIQYF
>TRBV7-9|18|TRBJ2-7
CASSFPQAGLAAPYEQYF
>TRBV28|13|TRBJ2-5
CASSWTLQETQYF
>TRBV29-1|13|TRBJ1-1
CSVDHTGGPEAFF
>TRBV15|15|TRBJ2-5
CATGTGGDDWETQYF
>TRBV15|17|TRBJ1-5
CATSRDVTGVGNQPQHF
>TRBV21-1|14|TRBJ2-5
CASSNWRGRETQYF
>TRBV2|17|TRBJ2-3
CASRHNPGVQVPDTQYF
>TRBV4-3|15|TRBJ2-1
CASSQAKRAYNEQFF
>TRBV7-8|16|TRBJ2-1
CASSRRERGDYNEQFF